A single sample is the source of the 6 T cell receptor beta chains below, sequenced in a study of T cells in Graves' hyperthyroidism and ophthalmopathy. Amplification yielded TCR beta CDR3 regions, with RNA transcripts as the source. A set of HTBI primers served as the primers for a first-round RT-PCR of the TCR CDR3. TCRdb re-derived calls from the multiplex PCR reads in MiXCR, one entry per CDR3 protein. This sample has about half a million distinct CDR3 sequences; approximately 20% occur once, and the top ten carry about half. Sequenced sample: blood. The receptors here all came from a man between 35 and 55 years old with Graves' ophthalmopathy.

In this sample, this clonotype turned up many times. The CDR3 DNA reads TGTGCCTGGAGCCCGGGACTCTATGGCTACACCTTC. It codes for CAWSPGLYGYTF. J is TRBJ1-2 and V is TRBV30, with D possibly matching TRBD1 (5 bases). With 3 bases removed from V and 4 bases from J, the gap between germline ends came to 9 bases. Looked up from germline, CDR1 is GTSNPN and CDR2 is SVGIG (reference sequence). This CDR3 region has 12 residues. Supplemented by reference TRBV30 and TRBJ1-2, the full variable domain reads SQTIHQWPATLVQPVGSPLSLECTVEGTSNPNLYWYRQAAGRGLQLLFYSVGIGQISSEVPQNLSASRPQDRQFILSSKKLLLSDSGFYLCAWSPGLYGYTFGSGTRLTVV.

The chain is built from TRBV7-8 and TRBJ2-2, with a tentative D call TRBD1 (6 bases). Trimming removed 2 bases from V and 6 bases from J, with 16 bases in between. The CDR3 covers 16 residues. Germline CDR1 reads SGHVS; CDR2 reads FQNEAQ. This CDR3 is CASSLNRVLGPGELFF. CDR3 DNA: TGTGCCAGCAGCTTAAACAGGGTATTGGGGCCCGGGGAGCTGTTTTTT.

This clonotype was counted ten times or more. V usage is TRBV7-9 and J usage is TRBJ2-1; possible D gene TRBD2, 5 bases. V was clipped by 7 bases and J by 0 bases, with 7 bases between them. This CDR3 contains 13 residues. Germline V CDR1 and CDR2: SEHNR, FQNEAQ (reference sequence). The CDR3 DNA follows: TGTGCCAGCACCGAGGGCTCCTACAATGAGCAGTTCTTC. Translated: CASTEGSYNEQFF.

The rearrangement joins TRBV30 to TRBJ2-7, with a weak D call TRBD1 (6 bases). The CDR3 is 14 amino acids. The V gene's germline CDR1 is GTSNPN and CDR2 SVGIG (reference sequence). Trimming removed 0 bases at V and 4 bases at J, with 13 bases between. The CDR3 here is CAWSVRDTGYEQYF. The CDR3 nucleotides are TGTGCCTGGAGTGTCCGGGACACGGGATACGAGCAGTACTTC.

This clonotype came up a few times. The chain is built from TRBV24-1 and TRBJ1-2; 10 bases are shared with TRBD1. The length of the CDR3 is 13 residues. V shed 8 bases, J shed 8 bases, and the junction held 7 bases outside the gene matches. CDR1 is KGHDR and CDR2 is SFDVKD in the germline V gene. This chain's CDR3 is CATTEWTGGGYTF. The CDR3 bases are TGTGCCACCACCGAATGGACAGGGGGAGGCTACACCTTC.

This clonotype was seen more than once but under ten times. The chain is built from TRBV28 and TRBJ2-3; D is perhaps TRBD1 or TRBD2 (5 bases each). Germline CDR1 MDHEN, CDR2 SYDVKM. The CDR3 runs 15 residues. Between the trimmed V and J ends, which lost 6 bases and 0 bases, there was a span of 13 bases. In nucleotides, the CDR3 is TGTGCCAGCAGACCCGCAGGGAGAAGCACAGATACGCAGTATTTT. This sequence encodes CASRPAGRSTDTQYF.